The 23 T cell receptor beta chains below were found in one sample sequenced in a study of human T cells and chemical hapten exposure. Time point described: patch test 1, 2 weeks after DPC sensitization. Treatment: therapeutic diphenylcyclopropenone sensitization with weekly scalp DPC. TCRdb re-analysed the RACE reads in MiXCR, keeping a single row per CDR3 protein. The sample records tens of thousands of distinct CDR3 sequences, 12% being singletons. The sequencing here drew on whole blood, taken in connection with sensitization to the hapten diphenylcyclopropenone (DPC). Receptors were obtained from a woman between 55 and 75 years old with alopecia areata. Some clones in this sample may be carry-over from other donors' samples.

The chain couples TRBV2 to TRBJ2-6, with 8 nucleotides matching TRBD2. Germline V gives CDR1 SNHLY, CDR2 FYNNEI. V dropped 5 bases and J dropped 0; count of bases not matched to a gene: 3. This CDR3 spans 16 amino acids. CDR3 sequence (DNA): TGTGCCAGCAGTTACGGACTAGCCTCTGGGGCCAACGTCCTGACTTTC. Translated, it gives CASSYGLASGANVLTF.

This clonotype was observed many times. The rearrangement links TRBV27 to TRBJ2-7; 7 bases map to TRBD2. Germline V lookup: CDR1 MNHEY, CDR2 SMNVEV (reference sequence). There are 14 residues in the CDR3. V gave up 7 bases and J gave up 3 bases; unmatched junction bases: 9. CDR3 residues: CASTPGRGVYEQYF. The CDR3 bases are TGTGCCAGCACCCCGGGGAGGGGAGTCTACGAGCAGTACTTC.

This clonotype was picked up a small number of times. The rearrangement joins TRBV7-9 to TRBJ2-1; 8 bases are shared with TRBD2. The J segment lost 1 base and the V segment lost 1 base, leaving 0 bases of the junction unmatched. Germline assignment: CDR1 SEHNR and CDR2 FQNEAQ (reference sequence). This CDR3 region has 15 residues. The CDR3 sequence is CASSLGGGSYNEQFF. The CDR3, as DNA: TGTGCCAGCAGCTTAGGCGGGGGGTCCTACAATGAGCAGTTCTTC.

In this sample, this clonotype turned up many times. This sequence joins TRBV20-1 and TRBJ2-1, with D perhaps TRBD2 (6 bases). Trimming shortened V by 5 bases and J by 4 bases, and 18 bases separated the two germline ends. The CDR3 spans 15 residues. Per the germline V gene, CDR1 is DFQATT and CDR2 is SNEGSKA (reference sequence). CDR3 residues: CSAPEEGRGYNEQFF. DNA for the CDR3: TGCAGTGCTCCTGAGGAGGGACGTGGGTACAATGAGCAGTTCTTC.

The rearrangement joins TRBV3-1 to TRBJ1-4, with a tentative D call TRBD1 (5 bases). Germline values: CDR1 LGHDT, CDR2 YNNKEL (reference sequence). V lost 4 bases, J lost 8 bases, and 17 bases lay in between. This CDR3 spans 15 amino acids. In nucleotides, the CDR3 is TGTGCCAGCAGCCGGGTCGGGACCCAATTAGAAAAACTGTTTTTT. This gives the protein CASSRVGTQLEKLFF.

This clonotype has at least ten counts. The chain combines TRBV12-5 with TRBJ2-1, with 8 bases matching TRBD2. The germline V gene has CDR1 LGHNT and CDR2 FRNRAP. This CDR3 has 16 residues. V was pared by 4 bases and J by 2 bases, with 7 bases of the junction left unmatched. The CDR3 spells CASGSPPGGTYNEQFF. CDR3 in DNA: TGTGCTAGTGGTTCCCCCCCGGGGGGGACCTACAATGAGCAGTTCTTC.

V usage is TRBV11-2 and J usage is TRBJ2-3; TRBD2 is a possible D gene (5 bases). CDR1 is SGHAT and CDR2 is FQNNGV in the germline V gene. V lost 5 bases and J 6 bases, leaving 15 bases between the germline ends. The CDR3 contains 14 residues. The CDR3 nucleotides read TGTGCCAGCAGCCCGGGAATCGGGTGGGATACGCAGTATTTT. It encodes CASSPGIGWDTQYF. The full variable domain, completed using reference TRBV11-2 and TRBJ2-3, is EAGVAQSPRYKIIEKRQSVAFWCNPISGHATLYWYQQILGQGPKLLIQFQNNGVVDDSQLPKDRFSAERLKGVDSTLKIQPAKLEDSAVYLCASSPGIGWDTQYFGPGTRLTVL.

This clonotype was seen repeatedly, ten times or more. The V and J genes are TRBV3-1 and TRBJ1-1; perhaps TRBD1 as D (5 bases). There are 13 residues in the CDR3. CDR1 and CDR2 from the germline V gene are LGHDT and YNNKEL (reference sequence). V dropped 4 bases and J dropped 0 bases, with 6 bases sitting between them. The CDR3, as DNA: TGTGCCAGCAGCCGAGGGGTGAACACTGAAGCTTTCTTT. Its protein is CASSRGVNTEAFF.

The chain is built from TRBV2 and TRBJ2-2; D is ambiguous. The CDR3 has 15 amino acids. V was pared by 9 bases and J by 4 bases, with 18 bases between. Germline CDR1 and CDR2: SNHLY and FYNNEI. The CDR3 bases are TGTGCCAGTTCACTGGGTAGGGTGGCCACCGGGGAGCTGTTTTTT. Translated: CASSLGRVATGELFF.

The sample holds many counts of this clonotype. The chain joins TRBV9 to TRBJ2-1; 7 bases are shared with TRBD2. The CDR3 sequence is 14 residues long. The V and J ends lost 3 bases and 9 bases, in that order; junction bases with no gene match: 9. Germline loops: CDR1 SGDLS, CDR2 YYNGEE. The CDR3 coding sequence is TGTGCCAGCAGCGCTAGGACCGGGGAGGGTGAGCAGTTCTTC. Encoded protein: CASSARTGEGEQFF.

This clonotype was detected many times. CDR3 amino acids: CASSLSGTHSNQPQHF. CDR3 DNA: TGTGCCAGCAGCTTATCTGGGACCCATAGCAATCAGCCCCAGCATTTT. V is TRBV7-9 and J is TRBJ1-5, with D tentatively TRBD1 (5 bases). Germline V lookup: CDR1 SEHNR, CDR2 FQNEAQ (reference sequence). The CDR3 covers 16 residues. The V end lost 2 bases, the J end lost 0 bases, and 11 bases lay between the germline ends.

This clonotype was recorded a few times. The V and J genes are TRBV20-1 and TRBJ2-5; no reliable D call. Germline V lookup: CDR1 DFQATT, CDR2 SNEGSKA (reference sequence). Trimming left V 5 bases short and J 1 base short, with 14 bases between. CDR3 length: 14 amino acids. As DNA, the CDR3 is TGCAGTGCTTCAAGACCGCTCTCCCAAGAGACCCAGTACTTC. It encodes CSASRPLSQETQYF.

This clonotype was recorded many times. The CDR3 bases are TGTGCCAGCAGCTTAGAAACTTGGGGGCGGAACAATGAGCAGTTCTTC. This codes for CASSLETWGRNNEQFF. The chain recombines TRBV11-2 with TRBJ2-1; maybe TRBD1 (6 bases). The CDR3 spans 16 residues. Germline V lookup: CDR1 SGHAT, CDR2 FQNNGV. The V and J ends lost 0 bases and 5 bases respectively, with 14 bases between them.

In its sample, this clonotype was seen many times. The rearrangement links TRBV7-2 to TRBJ1-6; 12 bases agree with TRBD1. The CDR3 runs to 15 residues. CDR1 and CDR2 (germline): SGHTA, FQGNSA. After removal of 5 bases from V and 10 bases from J, the junction contained 6 bases not matched to a gene. In DNA, the CDR3 is TGTGCCAGCAGCGCAGGGACAGGGGGCCGGTCACCCCTCCACTTT. This gives the protein CASSAGTGGRSPLHF. Using reference TRBV7-2 and TRBJ1-6 for the parts outside the CDR3, the full variable domain is GAGVSQSPSNKVTEKGKDVELRCDPISGHTALYWYRQSLGQGLEFLIYFQGNSAPDKSGLPSDRFSAERTGGSVSTLTIQRTQQEDSAVYLCASSAGTGGRSPLHFGNGTRLTVT.

This clonotype was counted at least ten times. This chain uses TRBV28 with TRBJ2-7; TRBD1 matches 9 bases. The CDR3 covers 15 residues. V lost 7 bases to trimming and J lost 5 bases; unmatched junction nucleotides: 12. The germline V gene has CDR1 MDHEN and CDR2 SYDVKM. The CDR3 protein is CASTTPGQGWNEQYF. CDR3 in DNA: TGTGCCAGCACGACCCCGGGACAGGGATGGAACGAGCAGTACTTC. Using reference TRBV28 and TRBJ2-7 for the parts outside the CDR3, the full variable domain is DVKVTQSSRYLVKRTGEKVFLECVQDMDHENMFWYRQDPGLGLRLIYFSYDVKMKEKGDIPEGYSVSREKKERFSLILESASTNQTSMYLCASTTPGQGWNEQYFGPGTRLTVT.

This clonotype was observed many times. The genes are TRBV6-1 and TRBJ1-2; D is undetermined. The CDR3 sequence is 13 residues long. The germline CDR1 and CDR2 sequences are MNHNS and SASEGT. Trimming pared 3 bases from V and 2 bases from J, leaving 7 bases between. CDR3: CASSETENYGYTF. DNA of the CDR3: TGTGCCAGCAGTGAGACTGAGAACTATGGCTACACCTTC.

This clonotype was recorded only once. The rearrangement uses TRBV12-5 and TRBJ1-1; weak D call: TRBD1 (6 bases). From germline, CDR1 is LGHNT and CDR2 FRNRAP. Trimming cost V 2 bases and J 0 bases, with 13 bases left between them. The CDR3 covers 16 residues. The DNA for the CDR3 is TGTGCTAGTGGTTTGAACCGGGGGGCGGTGAACACTGAAGCTTTCTTT. Translating gives CASGLNRGAVNTEAFF.

In this sample, this clonotype turned up many times. The V and J genes are TRBV11-2 and TRBJ2-2; D may be TRBD2 (6 bases). The germline CDR1 and CDR2 sequences are SGHAT and FQNNGV. The CDR3 loop spans 14 amino acids. The ends were cut back, 1 base at V and 8 bases at J, with 11 bases in the middle. The DNA of the CDR3 is TGTGCCAGCAGCTTAGGGGACTCATGGGGGGAGCTGTTTTTT. It encodes CASSLGDSWGELFF. Full variable domain (remainder filled in from reference TRBV11-2 and TRBJ2-2): EAGVAQSPRYKIIEKRQSVAFWCNPISGHATLYWYQQILGQGPKLLIQFQNNGVVDDSQLPKDRFSAERLKGVDSTLKIQPAKLEDSAVYLCASSLGDSWGELFFGEGSRLTVL.

CDR3 DNA: TGTGCCAGCAGTTTGGGGGGGTTCGTAGATACGCAGTATTTT. Amino acids: CASSLGGFVDTQYF. V is TRBV12-3 or TRBV12-4 and J is TRBJ2-3, with 7 positions matching TRBD2. V lost 3 bases, J lost 5 bases, and 5 bases stayed unmatched. The CDR3 runs 14 residues.

This clonotype appeared many times. This chain joins TRBV18 and TRBJ1-2; weak D call: TRBD1 (6 bases). This CDR3 contains 12 residues. Germline CDR1 and CDR2: KGHSH and LQKENI. The ends were cut back, 5 bases at V and 6 bases at J, with 10 bases in the middle. The CDR3 here is CASSANRDGYTF. The CDR3 nucleotides read TGTGCCAGCTCAGCCAACAGGGATGGCTACACCTTC.

The chain recombines TRBV2 with TRBJ2-7, with D uncertain. CDR1 SNHLY and CDR2 FYNNEI come from the germline V gene. The CDR3 loop spans 13 amino acids. V was pared by 5 bases and J by 3 bases, with 11 bases between. CDR3 sequence (DNA): TGTGCCAGCAGTTTGGGCCCTGACTACGAGCAGTACTTC. This translates into CASSLGPDYEQYF. Variable domain in full (rest from reference TRBV2 and TRBJ2-7): EPEVTQTPSHQVTQMGQEVILRCVPISNHLYFYWYRQILGQKVEFLVSFYNNEISEKSEIFDDQFSVERPDGSNFTLKIRSTKLEDSAMYFCASSLGPDYEQYFGPGTRLTVT.

The sample holds many counts of this clonotype. The chain is built from TRBV29-1 and TRBJ2-5; the D is unclear. The CDR3 loop spans 12 amino acids. Trimming shortened V by 3 bases and J by 8 bases, and 13 bases separated the two germline ends. The germline CDR1 and CDR2 sequences are SQVTM and ANQGSEA. The CDR3 DNA reads as TGCAGCGTTGATAATGCTCAAGGTACCCAGTACTTC. Residues: CSVDNAQGTQYF.

The table lists this clonotype with many counts. The gene calls are TRBV5-6 and TRBJ2-7, with D uncertain. The CDR3 is 12 residues long. The V end was cut by 4 bases, the J end by 5 bases, with 10 bases between. CDR1 is SGHDT and CDR2 is YYEEEE in the germline V gene. The CDR3 sequence is CASSAAKHEQYF. CDR3 in DNA: TGTGCCAGCAGCGCCGCGAAGCACGAGCAGTACTTC.